This T cell receptor (beta chain) was recorded in a study of response to subunit inactivated influenza vaccine. A remark on this clonotype: The antigen remains unidentified.

The germline CDR1 and CDR2 sequences are SEHNR and FQNEAQ (reference sequence). With 1 base removed from V and 5 bases from J, the gap between germline ends came to 11 bases. The CDR3 has 14 amino acids. Findings of the study overall: The authors suggested that every seasonal influenza vaccination recruits few new T cells.

Via MiXCR, TCRdb re-called the RT-PCR reads, giving one row per CDR3 protein. The sample has hundreds of thousands of distinct CDR3 sequences; over 9.5% are singletons. The sample consisted of PBMCs from blood, taken on the day of vaccination. This receptor was obtained from a man in his forties or fifties who received an inactivated influenza vaccine. The chain links TRBV7-9 to TRBJ2-5; the D gene is possibly TRBD1 (6 bases). CDR3 nucleotide sequence: TGTGCCAGCAGCTTAGGAGGGGGTATGGAGACCCAGTACTTC. It yields the protein CASSLGGGMETQYF.